This T cell receptor (beta chain) stems from a study of neurological immune-mediated disorders (dated by TCRdb to about 2019). For the study in its entirety: The study compared peripheral blood TCR-beta repertoires of HTLV-I-associated myelopathy (HAM/TSP) patients, multiple sclerosis patients and healthy controls using UMI-based sequencing. Alongside PBMC samples, the set of around 99 TCR-beta libraries contained longitudinal samples, technical triplicates, and paired CD4+ and CD8+ T-cell subsets that had been sorted. The cohort was made up of around 70 subjects, consisting of roughly 14 HAM/TSP patients, some 35 multiple sclerosis patients and around 20 healthy controls. Summary of the overall study and its limitations: Across subjects, expanded clones never shared an identical CDR3 amino acid sequence, which suggests that the TCR-beta repertoires in every group were private. TCR clonal expansion was highest in HAM/TSP patients and lowest in MS patients, with MS patients falling below even healthy controls.

Sorted-subset TCR libraries were prepared from about a million sorted CD4+ or CD8+ T cells. Peripheral blood was subjected to Ficoll-Hypaque density gradient centrifugation to isolate PBMCs, which were then cryopreserved in liquid nitrogen. The study also sequenced paired sorted CD4+ and CD8+ subsets from healthy controls, HAM/TSP patients and MS patients. This clonotype qualifies as medium-sized (0.01 to 0.1%). What this receptor recognizes is not known. Nothing much larger sits one base from this clone, and base qualities are not available. cDNA was synthesized by template-switch 5'RACE using a primer carrying a 10-nucleotide random unique molecular identifier by which each TCR transcript was tagged. Over 160 million TCR-beta sequences, covering 15-18 subjects, were produced in each sequencing run. The RNeasy kit was used to extract total RNA. The KAPA Real-time Library Amplification kit was used to amplify TCR-beta VDJ regions with primers for the TCR constant region and the 5'RACE anchor. A first PCR added sample indexes and Illumina adaptors, after which a second PCR increased the library yield. After Ampure bead purification, the roughly 650 bp TCR product was size-selected on a 2% E-gel SizeSelection system. Before pooling, libraries had their quality checked on a Bioanalyzer, their concentration measured with Qubit, and their quantity determined with the Kapa Library Quantification kit. Paired-end 2 x 150 bp sequencing of the libraries was performed on an Illumina HiSeq 2500. To increase sequence diversity, roughly 24-30% phiX was spiked into each library pool. The authors' analysis ran thus. The UMI-based MiGEC pipeline processed quality-filtered reads and removed over 85% of raw TCR sequences during error correction. IMGT germline references were used for alignment of VDJ genes, and clonotypes were defined by a unique CDR3 amino acid sequence together with V-J genes. Clonal expansion, Shannon diversity and CDR3 relatedness (CalcPairwiseDistances, ClusterSamples) were evaluated with VDJtools, and phylogenetic trees were built with CLCbio workbench. A clone was classed as expanded if it had 8 or more unique UMIs, a cutoff based on coefficient-of-variation modelling across technical triplicates. TCRdb reanalyzed the raw reads on its own, using fastp at Q25 for trimming and MiXCR for clone calling, and kept in-frame beta chains. Identical CDR3 proteins give one entry, which carries the most common genes and DNA. TCRdb, not the original authors, processed these V and J calls. The sample table contains some 10,000 distinct CDR3 sequences; only one count was recorded for roughly 20% of them. Of the sample, around 50% falls within the top ten clones.

Trimming at the junction amounts to 0 bases on V and 4 bases on J, and the germline ends lie 13 bases apart. CDR1 and CDR2 were assigned from the germline V gene as SGHRS and YFSETQ. The CDR3 has 15 amino acids, counting the end cysteine and phenylalanine. The entry retains the CDR3 DNA only, 45 bases that are in frame from base 1. Sequenced material: CD8+ T cells from blood. The rearranged chain carries TRBV5-1 and TRBJ1-2; TRBD1 could be the D gene, as 5 bases match. This receptor was obtained from a woman aged 55-70 years with HTLV-1-associated myelopathy (HAM/TSP). The DNA is as follows: TGCGCCAGCAGCTTGGCCGTCGGGGCAGTCTATGGCTACACCTTC. It translates to CASSLAVGAVYGYTF. Where the CDR3 stops, the reference TRBV5-1 and TRBJ1-2 genes take over; the full variable domain is KAGVTQTPRYLIKTRGQQVTLSCSPISGHRSVSWYQQTPGQGLQFLFEYFSETQRNKGNFPGRFSGRQFSNSRSEMNVSTLELGDSALYLCASSLAVGAVYGYTFGSGTRLTVV.